This is a list of T cell receptor beta chains from one sample in a study of cytomegalovirus exposure and HLA in healthy donors. Assay used: immunoSEQ multiplex PCR; TCRdb lists only in-frame clones, some missing. Of 190,000 or so clones in the sample, 65% to 85% were seen once. The sequencing sample was made of PBMCs. The origin of the receptors is a boy between 2 and 10 years old in good health and CMV-seronegative. CDR3s leave out the opening cysteine and the closing phenylalanine or tryptophan.

v_gene	len	j_gene	CDR3aa
TRBV9	16	TRBJ2-6	ASSLRTGAFTGANVLT
TRBV27	11	TRBJ1-2	ASSFQGHYGYT
TRBV11-2	17	TRBJ2-1	ASSLKDRGAAFDYNEQF
TRBV7-2	13	TRBJ2-2	ASKGGGATAGELF
TRBV9	12	TRBJ2-3	ASSPDRSTDTQY
TRBV25-1	14	TRBJ2-5	ASSELASGFQETQY
TRBV23-1	10	TRBJ2-4	ASTPLAEFTY
TRBV13	13	TRBJ2-3	ASSWSQSGSDTQY
TRBV5-1	15	TRBJ2-3	ASSLPAGGPGTDTQY
TRBV5-1	13	TRBJ2-3	ASSYLAGVTDTQY
TRBV11-2	10	TRBJ2-2	ASSTVGGELF
TRBV29-1	11	TRBJ2-1	SVGTGPGNEQF
TRBV19	12	TRBJ1-2	ASSMGGVGYGYT
TRBV4-3	11	TRBJ1-1	ASSQTGVAEAF
TRBV19	13	TRBJ1-2	ASSIGGQGAGGYT
TRBV2	13	TRBJ2-5	ASSEALAGGETQY
TRBV19	12	TRBJ1-2	ASSIRGQSEGYT
TRBV6-5	12	TRBJ2-7	ASSRGDGTYEQY
TRBV6-6	13	TRBJ1-6	ASSQGGINNSPLH
TRBV4-3	13	TRBJ2-7	ASSQDLASVAEQY
TRBV4-2	13	TRBJ2-3	ASSQGLAGADTQY
TRBV5-5	12	TRBJ2-3	ASSLGRPPDTQY
TRBV7-2	13	TRBJ2-7	ASSPRLAGGYEQY
TRBV5-1	12	TRBJ1-1	ASSLQTGAGEAF